This entry lists 25 T cell receptor beta chains sequenced from one sample in a study of blood T cell repertoires in COVID-19. The method was immunoSEQ multiplex PCR; TCRdb's version includes in-frame clones alone and lacks a portion of them. The sample lists some 150,000 clones, roughly 86% occurring once. Sequenced material: peripheral blood. These receptors were taken from a woman aged 45-65 years with acute or convalescent COVID-19.

This clone was found a few times. V gene TRBV4-2 combines with J gene TRBJ1-3, with D perhaps matching TRBD1 (6 bases). Trimming left V 1 base short and J 4 bases short, with 8 bases between. The CDR3 runs 14 residues. Germline V gives CDR1 LGHNA, CDR2 YNFKEQ. The CDR3 DNA sequence: TGTGCCAGCAGCCAAGCAGGGGTCGGAAACACCATATATTTT. Translated: CASSQAGVGNTIYF.

The J gene is TRBJ1-6, the V gene TRBV6-4; TRBD1 agrees at 7 bases. The CDR3 is made up of 14 amino acids. The V gene end was trimmed by 6 bases and the J gene end by 6 bases; junction bases not matched to a gene: 5. Germline CDR1 reads MRHNA; CDR2 reads SNTAGT. CDR3: CASSPGQTNSPLHF. Here the CDR3 DNA reads TGTGCCAGCAGCCCGGGACAGACTAATTCACCCCTCCACTTT.

The chain couples TRBV5-1 to TRBJ2-3; 8 positions match TRBD1. Germline CDR1 is SGHRS and CDR2 is YFSETQ. V lost 1 base, J lost 2 bases, and 6 bases stayed unmatched. The CDR3 has 16 residues. The CDR3 nucleotides read TGCGCCAGCAGCTTGTTGACAGGGGATATCACAGATACGCAGTATTTT. It yields the protein CASSLLTGDITDTQYF.

This clone has only a few counts. J is TRBJ1-5 and V is TRBV19; D may be TRBD1 (5 bases). The V and J ends lost 7 bases and 5 bases respectively, with 15 bases between them. The CDR3 covers 14 residues. Germline assignment: CDR1 LNHDA and CDR2 SQIVND (reference sequence). The CDR3 sequence is CASTNTRADQPQHF. The DNA of the CDR3 is TGTGCCAGTACCAATACCAGGGCCGATCAGCCCCAGCATTTT. Full variable domain (remainder filled in from reference TRBV19 and TRBJ1-5): DGGITQSPKYLFRKEGQNVTLSCEQNLNHDAMYWYRQDPGQGLRLIYYSQIVNDFQKGDIAEGYSVSREKKESFPLTVTSAQKNPTAFYLCASTNTRADQPQHFGDGTRLSIL.

This chain links TRBV25-1 with TRBJ2-2; TRBD2 matches at 11 bases. Germline V CDR1 and CDR2: MGHDK, SYGVNS. Germline trimming cut 4 bases from V and 0 bases from J; bases unmatched to any gene: 7. The CDR3 covers 18 residues. This CDR3 is CASSGGTSGFANTGELFF. The CDR3 DNA sequence: TGTGCCAGCAGTGGGGGGACTAGCGGTTTCGCGAACACCGGGGAGCTGTTTTTT.

This clone has only one observation. V gene TRBV9 combines with J gene TRBJ1-2, with 8 bases identical to TRBD1. V lost 5 bases to trimming and J lost 6 bases; unmatched junction nucleotides: 9. There are 14 residues in the CDR3. Germline CDR1 is SGDLS and CDR2 is YYNGEE. The CDR3 region is CASSNQGAEDGYTF. The CDR3 DNA follows: TGTGCCAGCAGTAATCAGGGGGCGGAGGATGGCTACACCTTC.

In this sample, this clone turned up once. This sequence joins TRBV6-1 and TRBJ2-7; maybe TRBD1 (5 bases). V was pared by 1 base and J by 1 base, with 11 bases between. The CDR3 covers 15 residues. Germline CDR1 is MNHNS and CDR2 is SASEGT. CDR3 nucleotide sequence: TGTGCCAGCAGTGAAGGTGACAGTCCTTCCTACGAGCAGTACTTC. Protein: CASSEGDSPSYEQYF.

The chain links TRBV20-1 to TRBJ2-3; TRBD1 might be the D (5 bases). Trimming removed 3 bases at V and 0 bases at J, with 10 bases between. Germline-derived CDR1 and CDR2 are DFQATT and SNEGSKA (reference sequence). This CDR3 has 14 residues. CDR3 sequence reads: CSASRGISTDTQYF. The DNA of the CDR3 is TGCAGTGCTAGTAGGGGAATTAGCACAGATACGCAGTATTTT.

The J gene is TRBJ2-5, the V gene TRBV19; TRBD2 agrees at 7 bases. The CDR3 covers 14 residues. The junction had 3 bases not matched to a gene; V was cut back by 5 bases and J by 0 bases. Germline assignment: CDR1 LNHDA and CDR2 SQIVND (reference sequence). CDR3 nucleotide sequence: TGTGCCAGTAGTCACGGGACTAACCAAGAGACCCAGTACTTC. Its protein is CASSHGTNQETQYF.

The CDR3 DNA reads as TGTGCCAGCCGACGACAGGGTGCAGATACGCAGTATTTT. Translation gives CASRRQGADTQYF. This chain uses TRBV27 with TRBJ2-3; 7 nucleotides agree with TRBD1. Germline CDR1 MNHEY, CDR2 SMNVEV (reference sequence). The CDR3 is made up of 13 amino acids. V shed 8 bases, J shed 4 bases, and the junction held 6 bases outside the gene matches.

V and J are TRBV3-1 (or the pseudogene TRBV3-2) and TRBJ1-2, with D tentatively TRBD1 (6 bases). Trimming left V 0 bases short and J 4 bases short, with 12 bases between. CDR1 is LGHDT, CDR2 YNNKEL, per germline (reference sequence). The CDR3 contains 15 residues. CDR3 DNA: TGTGCCAGCAGCCAAGATTTCCAGGGGTTCTATGGCTACACCTTC. Translated: CASSQDFQGFYGYTF.

The rearrangement joins TRBV18 to TRBJ1-5; D gene ambiguous. The V gene lost 3 bases and the J gene lost 4 bases, with 4 bases spanning the gap. In germline, CDR1 is KGHSH, CDR2 LQKENI. The CDR3 runs 12 residues. The DNA of the CDR3 is TGTGCCAGCTCACCGACTAATCAGCCCCAGCATTTT. It is translated as CASSPTNQPQHF.

This clone has only a few counts. The chain uses TRBV18 and TRBJ1-1, with a possible D match to TRBD1 (6 bases). The CDR3 consists of 14 residues. Trimming stripped 3 bases from V and 0 bases from J, with 8 bases between. Per germline, CDR1 KGHSH and CDR2 LQKENI. The CDR3 is CASSPAGVNTEAFF. CDR3 coding DNA: TGTGCCAGCTCACCCGCAGGGGTGAACACTGAAGCTTTCTTT.

The chain recombines TRBV24-1 with TRBJ2-7; TRBD1 aligns across 7 bases. The CDR3 covers 15 residues. Germline-derived CDR1 and CDR2 are KGHDR and SFDVKD. V dropped 5 bases and J dropped 5; count of bases not matched to a gene: 11. CDR3 nucleotides: TGTGCCACCAGTGCCCCACAGGGGAAGCTAGACGAGCAGTACTTC. Translating it yields CATSAPQGKLDEQYF.

V is TRBV5-4 and J is TRBJ2-3; the match to TRBD2 covers 8 bases. This CDR3 is built from 17 residues. V trimming: 0 bases; J trimming: 4 bases; junction bases outside the gene matches: 10. CDR1 SGHNT and CDR2 YYREEE come from the germline V gene (reference sequence). For the CDR3, the DNA is TGTGCCAGCAGCTTGGCCTTGGGGGGACTAGGGGCAGATACGCAGTATTTT. This translates into CASSLALGGLGADTQYF.

This clone occurred once. The rearrangement links TRBV7-9 to TRBJ2-3, with unresolved D. The CDR3 is 16 amino acids. Germline CDR1 is SEHNR and CDR2 is FQNEAQ (reference sequence). Trimming cost V 8 bases and J 2 bases, with 20 bases left between them. The CDR3 bases are TGTGCCAGCTTTTCCCGCGCCCTGGGCCTCACAGATACGCAGTATTTT. This encodes CASFSRALGLTDTQYF.

The J gene is TRBJ1-1, the V gene TRBV5-1; no clear D. Looked up from germline, CDR1 is SGHRS and CDR2 is YFSETQ. Trimming took 2 bases from V and 7 from J, leaving 9 bases between them. The CDR3 runs to 12 residues. The CDR3 region has the DNA TGCGCCAGCAGCTTTCGAGGGATTGAAGCTTTCTTT. This sequence encodes CASSFRGIEAFF.

This clone was picked up one time. The V gene is TRBV12-5, the J gene TRBJ1-4; D gene ambiguous. The CDR3 is made up of 15 amino acids. V lost 3 bases and J lost 2, with 10 bases in between. The V gene's germline CDR1 is LGHNT and CDR2 FRNRAP. The CDR3 protein is CASGFTQYTNEKLFF. CDR3 nucleotide sequence: TGTGCTAGTGGTTTCACACAGTACACTAATGAAAAACTGTTTTTT.

This CDR3 is CASSRRSPYEQYF. The CDR3 nucleotides read TGTGCCAGCAGCCGCAGGTCCCCCTACGAGCAGTACTTC. The chain combines TRBV11-2 with TRBJ2-7; D gene uncertain. Trimming pared 5 bases from V and 2 bases from J, leaving 10 bases between. The V gene's germline CDR1 is SGHAT and CDR2 FQNNGV. This CDR3 spans 13 amino acids.

The genes are TRBV3-1 (or the pseudogene TRBV3-2) and TRBJ2-7, with D perhaps matching TRBD1 (5 bases). Germline V CDR1 and CDR2: LGHDT, YNNKEL (reference sequence). Deletions cut 0 bases from V and 2 bases from J, with 14 bases between. This CDR3 contains 16 residues. The chain's CDR3 is CASSQDHRQATYEQYF. In nucleotides, the CDR3 is TGTGCCAGCAGCCAAGATCACAGGCAGGCGACCTACGAGCAGTACTTC.

CDR3 DNA sequence: TGTGCCTGGAGTGTAGACAGAGCGAACGAGCAGTACTTC. It codes for CAWSVDRANEQYF. The V gene is TRBV30, the J gene TRBJ2-7, with D possibly being TRBD1 (5 bases). V was clipped by 0 bases and J by 5 bases, with 11 bases between them. Per germline, CDR1 GTSNPN and CDR2 SVGIG (reference sequence). This CDR3 has 13 amino acids.

The V and J genes are TRBV3-1 (or the pseudogene TRBV3-2) and TRBJ1-5; TRBD1 might be the D (6 bases). This CDR3 contains 16 residues. Per the germline V gene, CDR1 is LGHDT and CDR2 is YNNKEL (reference sequence). Trimming left V 4 bases short and J 7 bases short, with 20 bases between. The CDR3 sequence: CASSPGRRQAAQPQHF. The CDR3 DNA reads as TGTGCCAGCAGCCCCGGCCGACGACAGGCAGCGCAGCCCCAGCATTTT.

The chain links TRBV3-1 (or the pseudogene TRBV3-2) to TRBJ1-2; D perhaps matches TRBD1 (6 bases). Germline values: CDR1 LGHDT, CDR2 YNNKEL (reference sequence). The CDR3 loop spans 14 amino acids. Trimming pared 2 bases from V and 5 bases from J, leaving 12 bases between. CDR3 in DNA: TGTGCCAGCAGCCAAAGGCAGGGGAGATATGGCTACACCTTC. Protein sequence: CASSQRQGRYGYTF.

The J gene is TRBJ2-3, the V gene TRBV2; possibly TRBD2 for D (5 bases). The CDR3 has 15 residues. Per germline, CDR1 SNHLY and CDR2 FYNNEI. Trimming removed 2 bases from V and 1 base from J, with 10 bases in between. CDR3: CASSENWGGTDTQYF. CDR3 nucleotides: TGTGCCAGCAGTGAAAACTGGGGAGGCACAGATACGCAGTATTTT.

To note about this clone: This sample also contains other DNA sequences that code for the same CDR3. The chain recombines TRBV5-1 with TRBJ2-2; 10 positions match TRBD2. CDR1 is SGHRS and CDR2 is YFSETQ in the germline V gene. The CDR3 spans 15 residues. V lost 4 bases to trimming and J lost 0 bases; unmatched junction nucleotides: 0. In nucleotides, the CDR3 is TGCGCCAGCAGCCTAGCGGGGGCGAACACCGGGGAGCTGTTTTTT. This codes for CASSLAGANTGELFF.